Shown below are 29 T cell receptor beta chains from a single sample sequenced in a study of T cell responses to AZD1222 COVID-19 vaccine. The protocol was immunoSEQ multiplex PCR, while the TCRdb copy is restricted to in-frame clones and leaves out a portion. The top ten clones hold about 1.2% of a sample with 90,000 to 120,000 clones, 92% of them seen once. Source: peripheral blood, taken on day 0 of AZD1222 vaccination. These receptors came from an adult in good health.

The chain combines TRBV19 with TRBJ1-1, with 7 positions matching TRBD1. V was clipped by 5 bases and J by 8 bases; unmatched bases: 8. Germline values: CDR1 LNHDA, CDR2 SQIVND (reference sequence). This CDR3 comprises 13 residues. The CDR3 protein is CASSARQGTEAFF. In DNA, the CDR3 is TGTGCCAGTAGTGCCAGACAGGGTACCGAAGCTTTCTTT.

This rearrangement joins TRBV19 to TRBJ2-4, with D unclear. The V end lost 3 bases, the J end lost 8 bases, and 14 bases lay between the germline ends. The CDR3 is made up of 14 amino acids. CDR1 and CDR2 from the germline V gene are LNHDA and SQIVND (reference sequence). The CDR3 sequence is CASSILLLPHIQYF. The CDR3 coding sequence is TGTGCCAGTAGTATCCTCCTACTACCCCACATTCAGTACTTC.

The V call is TRBV18, the J call TRBJ2-2; tentatively, D is TRBD1 (8 bases). From germline, CDR1 is KGHSH and CDR2 LQKENI. V was shortened by 5 bases and J by 4 bases, with 17 bases between the two germline ends. The CDR3 runs to 16 residues. For the CDR3, the DNA is TGTGCCAGCTCATCGCGGACAGGGAGGGGCACCGGGGAGCTGTTTTTT. Its protein product is CASSSRTGRGTGELFF. Drawing the rest from reference TRBV18 and TRBJ2-2, the complete variable domain is NAGVMQNPRHLVRRRGQEARLRCSPMKGHSHVYWYRQLPEEGLKFMVYLQKENIIDESGMPKERFSAEFPKEGPSILRIQQVVRGDSAAYFCASSSRTGRGTGELFFGEGSRLTVL.

CDR3 nucleotide sequence: TGTGCCACCAGTGATGTTGTTGGAAAACTGTTTTTT. This encodes CATSDVVGKLFF. The V call is TRBV24-1, the J call TRBJ1-4; D unresolved. Germline V gives CDR1 KGHDR, CDR2 SFDVKD. Trimming shortened V by 3 bases and J by 10 bases, and 8 bases separated the two germline ends. The CDR3 spans 12 residues.

The chain recombines TRBV28 with TRBJ2-1, with no clear D. Trimming left V 5 bases short and J 7 bases short, with 21 bases between. The CDR3 extends over 16 amino acids. CDR1 and CDR2 from the germline V gene are MDHEN and SYDVKM. CDR3 sequence reads: CASSPTDPPRVNEQFF. The CDR3 nucleotides are TGTGCCAGCAGTCCAACCGACCCCCCACGGGTGAATGAGCAGTTCTTC.

The rearrangement links TRBV30 to TRBJ1-5; D remains ambiguous. V was cut by 3 bases and J by 4 bases, with 10 bases left in between. This CDR3 comprises 13 residues. Per germline, CDR1 GTSNPN and CDR2 SVGIG (reference sequence). The CDR3 nucleotides are TGTGCCTGGAGCGTAAGCACTAATCAGCCCCAGCATTTT. The encoded protein is CAWSVSTNQPQHF. Together with reference TRBV30 and TRBJ1-5, the CDR3 gives the full variable domain: SQTIHQWPATLVQPVGSPLSLECTVEGTSNPNLYWYRQAAGRGLQLLFYSVGIGQISSEVPQNLSASRPQDRQFILSSKKLLLSDSGFYLCAWSVSTNQPQHFGDGTRLSIL.

The V and J genes are TRBV24-1 and TRBJ1-2; possibly TRBD1 for D (5 bases). From germline, CDR1 is KGHDR and CDR2 SFDVKD. V lost 3 bases to trimming and J lost 3 bases, with 16 bases between them. This CDR3 is 16 amino acids long. The CDR3 sequence is CATSDPGGGEYYGYTF. The CDR3 DNA reads TGTGCCACCAGTGATCCCGGGGGAGGAGAATACTATGGCTACACCTTC.

In its sample, this clone was seen a few times. This chain links TRBV4-2 with TRBJ2-7; 8 bases map to TRBD1. In germline, CDR1 is LGHNA, CDR2 YNFKEQ. Trimming at V came to 4 bases and at J to 5 bases, leaving 7 bases not matched to a gene. The CDR3 is 14 amino acids. CDR3 protein: CASSLSDREDEQYF. In DNA, the CDR3 is TGTGCCAGCAGCCTTTCGGACAGGGAGGACGAGCAGTACTTC.

The rearrangement joins TRBV7-9 to TRBJ1-2, with TRBD1 matching 7 bases. V lost 1 base and J lost 8; bases outside the gene matches: 1. The CDR3 totals 12 residues. Germline lookup yields CDR1 SEHNR and CDR2 FQNEAQ (reference sequence). The CDR3 DNA follows: TGTGCCAGCAGCTTAGGGGACAGAGGCTACACCTTC. It translates to CASSLGDRGYTF. The whole variable domain, filled in from reference TRBV7-9 and TRBJ1-2, reads DTGVSQNPRHKITKRGQNVTFRCDPISEHNRLYWYRQTLGQGPEFLTYFQNEAQLEKSRLLSDRFSAERPKGSFSTLEIQRTEQGDSAMYLCASSLGDRGYTFGSGTRLTVV.

The V and J genes are TRBV28 and TRBJ1-3; D gene ambiguous. The CDR3 has 16 residues. Looked up from germline, CDR1 is MDHEN and CDR2 is SYDVKM. The V and J ends lost 4 bases and 0 bases respectively, with 13 bases between them. Here the CDR3 DNA reads TGTGCCAGCAGTTCTGGTGGGTCCTACTCTGGAAACACCATATATTTT. Translation: CASSSGGSYSGNTIYF.

This chain uses TRBV6-6 with TRBJ1-5; no clear D gene. Trimming shortened V by 6 bases and J by 0 bases, and 9 bases separated the two germline ends. Looked up from germline, CDR1 is MNHNY and CDR2 is SVGAGI (reference sequence). There are 14 residues in the CDR3. The CDR3 DNA is TGTGCCAGCAGCGGCAGTTATAGCAATCAGCCCCAGCATTTT. As protein: CASSGSYSNQPQHF.

A single count supports this clone. V gene TRBV7-2 combines with J gene TRBJ2-3; no definite D call. V lost 1 base, J lost 1 base, and 9 bases lay in between. The CDR3 has 15 residues. Germline loops: CDR1 SGHTA, CDR2 FQGNSA. The chain's CDR3 is CASSLGVWRTDTQYF. The CDR3 DNA is TGTGCCAGCAGCTTAGGAGTCTGGCGCACAGATACGCAGTATTTT.

The CDR3 here is CASSRLSNTDTQYF. CDR3 DNA sequence: TGTGCCAGCAGTCGATTATCCAACACAGATACGCAGTATTTT. The V call is TRBV2, the J call TRBJ2-3; no firm D call. The CDR3 has 14 residues. CDR1 and CDR2 from the germline V gene are SNHLY and FYNNEI. The V end lost 5 bases, the J end lost 2 bases, and 11 bases lay between the germline ends. The whole variable domain, remainder taken from reference TRBV2 and TRBJ2-3, is EPEVTQTPSHQVTQMGQEVILRCVPISNHLYFYWYRQILGQKVEFLVSFYNNEISEKSEIFDDQFSVERPDGSNFTLKIRSTKLEDSAMYFCASSRLSNTDTQYFGPGTRLTVL.

This rearrangement joins TRBV5-6 to TRBJ2-1; 13 bases are a match to TRBD2. The CDR3 length is 18 residues. CDR1 is SGHDT and CDR2 is YYEEEE in the germline V gene. The ends lost 4 bases at V and 7 bases at J; junction bases unmatched: 14. CDR3 loop: CASSGGGVGTSGINEQFF. The CDR3, as DNA: TGTGCCAGCAGCGGAGGAGGTGTGGGGACTAGCGGGATAAATGAGCAGTTCTTC.

This clone was counted a single time. This sequence joins TRBV10-3 and TRBJ1-5; D is unclear. V was shortened by 4 bases and J by 1 base, with 11 bases between the two germline ends. CDR1 is ENHRY and CDR2 is SYGVKD in the germline V gene. The CDR3 spans 15 residues. The chain's CDR3 is CAISGGGNSNQPQHF. Here the CDR3 DNA reads TGTGCCATCAGTGGGGGTGGTAACAGCAATCAGCCCCAGCATTTT.

The gene calls are TRBV30 and TRBJ2-5; D gene unclear. The CDR3 covers 12 residues. CDR1 is GTSNPN and CDR2 is SVGIG in the germline V gene (reference sequence). The V and J ends lost 2 bases and 4 bases respectively, with 8 bases between them. CDR3 sequence reads: CAWSPDGETQYF. CDR3 bases: TGTGCCTGGAGTCCAGACGGAGAGACCCAGTACTTC. The full variable domain, rest sourced from reference TRBV30 and TRBJ2-5, is SQTIHQWPATLVQPVGSPLSLECTVEGTSNPNLYWYRQAAGRGLQLLFYSVGIGQISSEVPQNLSASRPQDRQFILSSKKLLLSDSGFYLCAWSPDGETQYFGPGTRLLVL.

Concerning this clone itself: Other DNA sequences from this sample encode an identical CDR3 as well. The V gene is TRBV7-2, the J gene TRBJ2-1; TRBD2 might be the D (6 bases). Germline V gene lookup returns CDR1 SGHTA and CDR2 FQGNSA. V was clipped by 5 bases and J by 0 bases, with 14 bases between them. The CDR3 loop spans 16 amino acids. CDR3 sequence: CASSPRDGSSYNEQFF. CDR3 DNA sequence: TGTGCCAGCAGCCCACGAGACGGGAGCTCCTACAATGAGCAGTTCTTC. The entire variable domain, with the rest obtained from reference TRBV7-2 and TRBJ2-1, is as follows: GAGVSQSPSNKVTEKGKDVELRCDPISGHTALYWYRQSLGQGLEFLIYFQGNSAPDKSGLPSDRFSAERTGGSVSTLTIQRTQQEDSAVYLCASSPRDGSSYNEQFFGPGTRLTVL.

The chain combines TRBV6-2 or TRBV6-3 with TRBJ2-1; TRBD1 is a possible D gene (5 bases). V was trimmed by 1 base and J by 4 bases, leaving 8 bases between them. CDR1 is MNHEY, CDR2 SVGEGT, per germline. There are 14 residues in the CDR3. The CDR3, as DNA: TGTGCCAGCAGTTACTACAGACAGTACAATGAGCAGTTCTTC. It is translated as CASSYYRQYNEQFF.

The genes are TRBV7-8 and TRBJ1-5; D is perhaps TRBD1 (6 bases). CDR1 SGHVS and CDR2 FQNEAQ come from the germline V gene. This CDR3 is built from 16 residues. Deletions cut 3 bases from V and 4 bases from J, with 16 bases between. CDR3 nucleotides: TGTGCCAGCAGCTTGGGCCGCGACAGGCCTAATCAGCCCCAGCATTTT. Protein sequence: CASSLGRDRPNQPQHF.

This clone was found once. V is TRBV2 and J is TRBJ2-7; perhaps TRBD1 as D (7 bases). The CDR3 runs 14 residues. Germline loops: CDR1 SNHLY, CDR2 FYNNEI. Trimming cost V 6 bases and J 2 bases, with 14 bases left between them. CDR3 residues: CASRQGGKTYEQYF. The CDR3 bases are TGTGCCAGCAGGCAGGGGGGAAAGACCTACGAGCAGTACTTC.

The J gene is TRBJ1-2, the V gene TRBV15; D gene ambiguous. V lost 7 bases to trimming and J lost 2 bases, with 14 bases between them. The CDR3 length is 14 residues. Germline CDR1 LNHNV, CDR2 YYDKDF (reference sequence). CDR3 DNA sequence: TGTGCCACCAACAAACTTCCCCGAAACTATGGCTACACCTTC. This encodes CATNKLPRNYGYTF.

This clone was observed a single time. The J gene is TRBJ1-1, the V gene TRBV9, with a possible D match to TRBD1 (6 bases). Germline values: CDR1 SGDLS, CDR2 YYNGEE. Trimming took 3 bases from V and 7 from J, leaving 10 bases between them. The CDR3 sequence is 12 residues long. The CDR3 loop reads CASSAQGGEAFF. The DNA for the CDR3 is TGTGCCAGCAGCGCACAGGGCGGTGAAGCTTTCTTT.

The J gene is TRBJ1-6, the V gene TRBV27; no firm D call. Germline lookup yields CDR1 MNHEY and CDR2 SMNVEV (reference sequence). V lost 6 bases to trimming and J lost 7 bases, with 13 bases between them. The CDR3 is 14 residues long. This CDR3 is CASSLVLGNSPLHF. The CDR3 DNA reads TGTGCCAGCAGCCTCGTTCTCGGGAATTCACCCCTCCACTTT.

The rearrangement links TRBV2 to TRBJ2-7, with D possibly TRBD1 on 6 matching bases. Trimming took 3 bases from V and 6 from J, leaving 15 bases between them. This CDR3 is 14 amino acids long. Per the germline V gene, CDR1 is SNHLY and CDR2 is FYNNEI. The CDR3 region has the DNA TGTGCCAGCAGTGACGCGACAGGACTGGGCGAGCAGTACTTC. This encodes CASSDATGLGEQYF. The full variable domain, its missing parts supplied by reference TRBV2 and TRBJ2-7, is EPEVTQTPSHQVTQMGQEVILRCVPISNHLYFYWYRQILGQKVEFLVSFYNNEISEKSEIFDDQFSVERPDGSNFTLKIRSTKLEDSAMYFCASSDATGLGEQYFGPGTRLTVT.

This chain joins TRBV6-5 and TRBJ2-1; D possibly corresponds to TRBD2 (6 bases). Trimming cost V 0 bases and J 8 bases, with 17 bases left between them. Germline values: CDR1 MNHEY, CDR2 SVGAGI. This CDR3 has 16 amino acids. In DNA form, the CDR3 reads TGTGCCAGCAGTTACTCGAGTACGGGAGAAGGGGATGAGCAGTTCTTC. Its protein product is CASSYSSTGEGDEQFF.

This chain connects TRBV28 to TRBJ1-2, with 8 bases fitting TRBD1. Looked up from germline, CDR1 is MDHEN and CDR2 is SYDVKM. Trimming took 5 bases from V and 5 from J; bases not matched to a gene: 10. The CDR3 consists of 15 residues. CDR3 region: CASSTVDRGWYGYTF. In nucleotides, the CDR3 is TGTGCCAGCAGTACCGTCGACAGGGGTTGGTATGGCTACACCTTC.

The V and J genes are TRBV27 and TRBJ2-1, with TRBD2 matching over 7 bases. This CDR3 has 14 residues. V trimming: 3 bases; J trimming: 7 bases; junction bases outside the gene matches: 6. The germline gives CDR1 MNHEY, CDR2 SMNVEV (reference sequence). The CDR3: CASSFGLVVNEQFF. The CDR3 bases are TGTGCCAGCAGTTTTGGACTAGTGGTTAATGAGCAGTTCTTC.

V usage is TRBV30 and J usage is TRBJ1-1; D is unclear. Germline V gene lookup returns CDR1 GTSNPN and CDR2 SVGIG (reference sequence). The CDR3 has 11 amino acids. V gave up 5 bases and J gave up 4 bases, with 8 bases separating them. The CDR3: CAWLVGTEAFF. The CDR3 region has the DNA TGTGCCTGGTTGGTGGGCACTGAAGCTTTCTTT.

The chain couples TRBV11-2 to TRBJ2-7; 7 nucleotides match TRBD1. The germline V gene encodes CDR1 SGHAT and CDR2 FQNNGV. This CDR3 comprises 13 residues. After removal of 4 bases from V and 7 bases from J, the junction contained 7 bases not matched to a gene. CDR3 region: CASSSGQVGEQYF. CDR3 nucleotide sequence: TGTGCCAGCAGCTCTGGACAGGTCGGTGAGCAGTACTTC. The full variable domain, completed using reference TRBV11-2 and TRBJ2-7, is EAGVAQSPRYKIIEKRQSVAFWCNPISGHATLYWYQQILGQGPKLLIQFQNNGVVDDSQLPKDRFSAERLKGVDSTLKIQPAKLEDSAVYLCASSSGQVGEQYFGPGTRLTVT.